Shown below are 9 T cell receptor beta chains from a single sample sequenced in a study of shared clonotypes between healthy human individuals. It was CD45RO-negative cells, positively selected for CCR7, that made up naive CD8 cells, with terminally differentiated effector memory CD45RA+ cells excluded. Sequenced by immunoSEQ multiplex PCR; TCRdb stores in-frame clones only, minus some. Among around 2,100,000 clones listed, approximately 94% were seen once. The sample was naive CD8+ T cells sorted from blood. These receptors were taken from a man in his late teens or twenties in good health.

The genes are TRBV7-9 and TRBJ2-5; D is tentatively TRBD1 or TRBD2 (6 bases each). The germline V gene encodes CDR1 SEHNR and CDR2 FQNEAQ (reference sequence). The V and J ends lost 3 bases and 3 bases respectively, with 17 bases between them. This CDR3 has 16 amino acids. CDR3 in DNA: TGTGCCAGCAGCTTCGGCAGGGGAGGTAAAGAAGAGACCCAGTACTTC. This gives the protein CASSFGRGGKEETQYF. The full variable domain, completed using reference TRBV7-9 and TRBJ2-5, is DTGVSQNPRHKITKRGQNVTFRCDPISEHNRLYWYRQTLGQGPEFLTYFQNEAQLEKSRLLSDRFSAERPKGSFSTLEIQRTEQGDSAMYLCASSFGRGGKEETQYFGPGTRLLVL.

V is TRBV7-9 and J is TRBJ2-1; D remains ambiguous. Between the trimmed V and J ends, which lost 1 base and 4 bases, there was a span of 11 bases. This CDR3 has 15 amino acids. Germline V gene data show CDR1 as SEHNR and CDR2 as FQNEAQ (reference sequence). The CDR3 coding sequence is TGTGCCAGCAGCTTAGGCGCCGTAACGTACAATGAGCAGTTCTTC. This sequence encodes CASSLGAVTYNEQFF.

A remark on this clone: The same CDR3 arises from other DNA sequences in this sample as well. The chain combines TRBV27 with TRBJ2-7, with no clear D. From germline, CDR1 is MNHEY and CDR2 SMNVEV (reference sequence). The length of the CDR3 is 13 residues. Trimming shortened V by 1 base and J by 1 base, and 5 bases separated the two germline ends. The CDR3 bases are TGTGCCAGCAGTTTATACGGATCCTACGAGCAGTACTTC. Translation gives CASSLYGSYEQYF.

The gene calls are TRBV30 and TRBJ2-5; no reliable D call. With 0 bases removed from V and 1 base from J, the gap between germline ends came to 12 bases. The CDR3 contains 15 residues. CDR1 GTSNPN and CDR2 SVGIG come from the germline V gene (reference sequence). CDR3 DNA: TGTGCCTGGAGTGTATGGTCCGAACCCCAAGAGACCCAGTACTTC. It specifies CAWSVWSEPQETQYF.

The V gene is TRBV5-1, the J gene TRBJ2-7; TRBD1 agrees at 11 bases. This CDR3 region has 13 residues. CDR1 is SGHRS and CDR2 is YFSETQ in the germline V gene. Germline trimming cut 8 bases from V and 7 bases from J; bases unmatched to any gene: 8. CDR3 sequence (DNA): TGCGCCAGTGCCTCCGGGACAGGGGGAGAGCAGTACTTC. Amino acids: CASASGTGGEQYF.

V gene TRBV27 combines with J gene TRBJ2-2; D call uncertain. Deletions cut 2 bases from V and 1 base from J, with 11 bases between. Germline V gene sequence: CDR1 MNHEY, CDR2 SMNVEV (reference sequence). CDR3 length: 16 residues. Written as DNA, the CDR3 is TGTGCCAGCAGTTTAGAGTGGGGTGAGAACACCGGGGAGCTGTTTTTT. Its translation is CASSLEWGENTGELFF.

CDR3 amino acids: CASSRPDGGPYEQYF. CDR3 nucleotides: TGTGCCAGCTCGAGACCGGACGGCGGACCGTACGAGCAGTACTTC. The chain combines TRBV18 with TRBJ2-7; D ambiguous. The CDR3 runs to 15 residues. The V and J ends lost 6 bases and 4 bases respectively, with 19 bases between them. Germline V CDR1 and CDR2: KGHSH, LQKENI.

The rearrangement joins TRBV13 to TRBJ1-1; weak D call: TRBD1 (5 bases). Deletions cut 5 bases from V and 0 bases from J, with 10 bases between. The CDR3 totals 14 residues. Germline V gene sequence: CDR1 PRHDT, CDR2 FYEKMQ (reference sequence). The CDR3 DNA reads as TGTGCCAGCAGCACGACAGTCATGAACACTGAAGCTTTCTTT. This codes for CASSTTVMNTEAFF.

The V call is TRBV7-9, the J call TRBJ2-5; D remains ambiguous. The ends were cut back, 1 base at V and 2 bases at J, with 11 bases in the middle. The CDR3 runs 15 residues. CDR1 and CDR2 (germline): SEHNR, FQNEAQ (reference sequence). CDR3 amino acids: CASSLGPPIQETQYF. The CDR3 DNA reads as TGTGCCAGCAGCTTAGGCCCTCCGATACAAGAGACCCAGTACTTC.